These T cell receptor beta chains were read from a single sample in a study of cytotoxic CD8 clonotypes in ibrutinib-treated CLL. Produced via immunoSEQ multiplex PCR; TCRdb's table is partial and in-frame only. The table records approximately 190,000 clones, about four fifths of them present only once. This material consisted of PBMCs, taken after 12 months of ibrutinib treatment. The receptors derive from a human donor with chronic lymphocytic leukemia. CDR3s include the opening cysteine and the closing phenylalanine or tryptophan.

>TRBJ1-2|TRBV27
CASSFFGAQGGYTF
>TRBJ2-7|TRBV14
CASSPNLYEQYF
>TRBJ1-1|TRBV5-1
CASSLQGALTEAFF
>TRBJ1-3|TRBV30
CAWSTGAGNTIYF
>TRBJ2-3|TRBV7-8
CASSTRVGTDTQYF
>TRBJ2-2|TRBV7-9
CASRPGTGNTGELFF
>TRBJ2-3|TRBV18
CASSPEGGSDTQYF
>TRBJ1-2|TRBV11-2
CASSVWATGGGGYTF
>TRBJ2-1|TRBV4-1
CASSQTSGTPIEQFF
>TRBJ1-2|TRBV4-2
CASSQLMQGRVTF
>TRBJ2-7|TRBV7-8
CASSYAFRDGASYEQYF
>TRBJ2-1|TRBV19
CASSTLSGTRHNEQFF
>TRBJ2-7|TRBV10-1
CASSDLGPPYEQYF
>TRBJ2-5|TRBV5-1
CASSLNDQETQYF
>TRBJ1-3|TRBV5-1
CASSLDGTGAPFGNTIYF
>TRBJ2-6|TRBV2
CASRRGVGANVLTF
>TRBJ1-2|TRBV19
CASILSAGGHSYGYTF
>TRBJ2-1|TRBV5-6
CASSLDGTINEQFF
>TRBJ2-1|TRBV19
CASSIDPTGSYNEQFF
>TRBJ2-3|TRBV5-5
CASSLGVVSGDTQYF
>TRBJ1-1|TRBV2
CASREGQGDSEAFF
>TRBJ1-5|TRBV28
CATTSPAGRNQPQHF
>TRBJ2-4|TRBV28
CASSFRTGGKNIQYF
>TRBJ2-1|TRBV5-4
CASSGAGTRGYNEQFF
>TRBJ1-1|TRBV7-3
CASSPRGGADTEAFF
>TRBJ1-2|TRBV4-1
CASSFRGQGDYGYTF
>TRBJ1-5|TRBV9
CASSVGLDNQPQHF
>TRBJ1-1|TRBV5-1
CASSRGSENTEAFF
>TRBJ2-4|TRBV11-2
CASSPPPYGKTRAKNIQYF
>TRBJ2-3|TRBV9
CASSVLAGGADTQYF
>TRBJ2-1|TRBV11-3
CASSPGGAYNEQFF
>TRBJ2-7|TRBV7-2
CASSGGHGYEQYF
>TRBJ2-1|TRBV6-4
CASSDSKSSEVNEQFF
>TRBJ2-1|TRBV6-1
CASRALAGVNEQFF
>TRBJ2-7|TRBV5-1
CASSYGQTYEQYF
>TRBJ1-1|TRBV5-1
CASSLGPGTGNTEAFF
>TRBJ2-3|TRBV2
CASTPIAGEADTQYF
>TRBJ2-1|TRBV18
CASSPQRGAGVSNEQFF
>TRBJ1-2|TRBV29-1
CSVPGTGKGLTF
>TRBJ2-7|TRBV7-8
CASSLAGSGLAGVYEQYF
>TRBJ1-1|TRBV5-6
CAPGSIGIGNTEAFF
>TRBJ2-7|TRBV2
CASNGGTGVGEQYF
>TRBJ1-5|TRBV4-2
CASSQDLPRGNQPQHF
>TRBJ1-2|TRBV4-1
CASRLTPLGGRSYGYTF
>TRBJ2-2|TRBV29-1
CSVDLMAGELFF
>TRBJ1-1|TRBV10-3
CAISVQGGTEAFF
>TRBJ1-2|TRBV5-6
CASAKEGYTF
>TRBJ1-1|TRBV9
CASSVGVGLGGGTEAFF
>TRBJ2-7|TRBV4-1
CASSPVGEAYEQYF
>TRBJ1-2|TRBV10-3
CAISEVRDRSMGGYTF
>TRBJ1-2|TRBV14
CASSQPLNYGYTF
>TRBJ2-1|TRBV2
CASRRQGNEQFF
>TRBJ2-6|TRBV25-1
CASSVRMGDSGANVLTF
>TRBJ1-1|TRBV21-1
CASFRPCTPHMNTEAFF
>TRBJ2-1|TRBV11-3
CASSLDRGPSPSNEQFF
>TRBJ1-4|TRBV7-2
CASSQRGGSLREKLFF
>TRBJ1-4|TRBV6-6
CASSDTEKLFF